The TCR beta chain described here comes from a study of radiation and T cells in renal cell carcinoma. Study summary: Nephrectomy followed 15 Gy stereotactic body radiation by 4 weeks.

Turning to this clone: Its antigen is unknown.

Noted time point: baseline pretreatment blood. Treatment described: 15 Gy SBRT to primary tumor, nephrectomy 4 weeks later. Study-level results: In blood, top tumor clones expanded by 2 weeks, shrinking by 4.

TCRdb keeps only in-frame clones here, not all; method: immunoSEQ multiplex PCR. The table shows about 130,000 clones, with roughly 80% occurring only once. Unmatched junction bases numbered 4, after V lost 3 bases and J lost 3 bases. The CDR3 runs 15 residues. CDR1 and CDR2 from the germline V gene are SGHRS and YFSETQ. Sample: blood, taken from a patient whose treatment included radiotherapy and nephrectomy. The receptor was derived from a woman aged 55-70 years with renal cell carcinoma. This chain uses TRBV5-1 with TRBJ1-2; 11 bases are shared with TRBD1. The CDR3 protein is CASSSRTGGYYGYTF. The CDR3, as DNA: TGCGCCAGCAGCTCCCGGACAGGGGGCTACTATGGCTACACCTTC.